Below are 15 T cell receptor beta chains sequenced from a single sample in a study of shared clonotypes between healthy human individuals. As defined, naive CD8 cells were CD45RO-negative and positively selected for CCR7, with terminally differentiated effector memory CD45RA+ cells excluded. Clones were read by immunoSEQ multiplex PCR, and TCRdb kept only the in-frame ones, dropping some. The table shows about 2.1 million clones, with 93% occurring only once. Input material: naive CD8+ T cells from PBMCs. Source of these receptors: a man aged 18 to 29 in good health. Some clones in this sample may be carry-over from other donors' samples.

The gene calls are TRBV29-1 and TRBJ2-1; possibly TRBD2 for D (6 bases). V was pared by 7 bases and J by 4 bases, with 17 bases between. The V gene's germline CDR1 is SQVTM and CDR2 ANQGSEA. CDR3 length equals 14 residues. The CDR3 DNA reads TGCAGCGGACTCGGGGGAGTGGGATACAATGAGCAGTTCTTC. Its translation is CSGLGGVGYNEQFF.

The V gene is TRBV4-3, the J gene TRBJ2-1, with 12 bases that match TRBD2. This CDR3 comprises 16 residues. V lost 8 bases and J lost 7; bases outside the gene matches: 12. Germline CDR1 reads LGHNA; CDR2 reads YSLEER. CDR3 nucleotides: TGCGCCAGCTCAGCTAGCGGGAGGGCTTTCGATAATGAGCAGTTCTTC. Translating it yields CASSASGRAFDNEQFF.

The chain joins TRBV5-4 to TRBJ1-4, with 10 bases aligning to TRBD1. Trimming removed 1 base from V and 6 bases from J; junction bases left unmatched: 3. The CDR3 runs to 15 residues. Per germline, CDR1 SGHNT and CDR2 YYREEE (reference sequence). CDR3 residues: CASSLTGTGDEKLFF. The CDR3 region has the DNA TGTGCCAGCAGCTTGACGGGGACAGGGGATGAAAAACTGTTTTTT.

V usage is TRBV6-6 and J usage is TRBJ1-5; D is possibly TRBD1 (6 bases). This CDR3 region has 14 residues. Germline loops: CDR1 MNHNY, CDR2 SVGAGI (reference sequence). V was trimmed by 2 bases and J by 4 bases, leaving 9 bases between them. CDR3 nucleotides: TGTGCCAGCAGTTACGGGGGGCTGAATCAGCCCCAGCATTTT. Its translation: CASSYGGLNQPQHF.

In DNA form, the CDR3 reads TGTGCTAGTGGCCTCAGCGGGAATGAGCAGTTCTTC. Amino acid sequence: CASGLSGNEQFF. V usage is TRBV12-5 and J usage is TRBJ2-1; possibly TRBD2 for D (6 bases). The germline V and J ends were trimmed by 6 bases and 7 bases, with 10 bases remaining between them. The CDR3 runs 12 residues. Germline-derived CDR1 and CDR2 are LGHNT and FRNRAP.

This sequence joins TRBV6-1 and TRBJ2-7, with D possibly TRBD2 on 5 matching bases. V lost 1 base and J lost 2, with 12 bases in between. Germline-derived CDR1 and CDR2 are MNHNS and SASEGT. The CDR3 spans 15 residues. CDR3 in DNA: TGTGCCAGCAGTGAAGAGTCGGGGAGAGCCTACGAGCAGTACTTC. This gives the protein CASSEESGRAYEQYF.

The V gene is TRBV15, the J gene TRBJ2-1; 8 bases line up with TRBD2. Trimming removed 1 base from V and 3 bases from J; junction bases left unmatched: 8. The CDR3 has 17 amino acids. Germline V gene sequence: CDR1 LNHNV, CDR2 YYDKDF (reference sequence). The CDR3 reads CATSRGGAGGLYNEQFF. CDR3 DNA: TGTGCCACCAGCAGAGGGGGGGCGGGAGGACTCTACAATGAGCAGTTCTTC. The variable domain in full, completed from reference TRBV15 and TRBJ2-1, reads DAMVIQNPRYQVTQFGKPVTLSCSQTLNHNVMYWYQQKSSQAPKLLFHYYDKDFNNEADTPDNFQSRRPNTSFCFLDIRSPGLGDTAMYLCATSRGGAGGLYNEQFFGPGTRLTVL.

The chain is built from TRBV5-1 and TRBJ1-1; D might be TRBD1 (5 bases). Germline assignment: CDR1 SGHRS and CDR2 YFSETQ. Trimming removed 5 bases from V and 3 bases from J, with 14 bases in between. There are 14 residues in the CDR3. The CDR3 DNA reads TGCGCCAGCAGGGCAGGGCTTAAGGACACTGAAGCTTTCTTT. Translated, it gives CASRAGLKDTEAFF.

The V call is TRBV5-8, the J call TRBJ1-5; no definite D call. The V end lost 4 bases, the J end lost 4 bases, and 9 bases lay between the germline ends. The germline gives CDR1 SGHTS, CDR2 YDEGEE. The CDR3 length is 13 residues. CDR3 sequence (DNA): TGTGCCAGCAGCACCCCGGGGAATCAGCCCCAGCATTTT. It is translated as CASSTPGNQPQHF.

V usage is TRBV7-2 and J usage is TRBJ1-1; 7 bases align to TRBD1. The CDR3 has 15 residues. CDR1 is SGHTA and CDR2 is FQGNSA in the germline V gene. The ends lost 5 bases at V and 0 bases at J; junction bases unmatched: 6. As DNA, the CDR3 is TGTGCCAGCAGCCTACGGGACAGACTGAACACTGAAGCTTTCTTT. Amino acids: CASSLRDRLNTEAFF.

V gene TRBV6-6 combines with J gene TRBJ1-6; the D gene is possibly TRBD1 (5 bases). The germline gives CDR1 MNHNY, CDR2 SVGAGI (reference sequence). CDR3 length: 16 residues. The V end was cut by 0 bases, the J end by 5 bases, with 11 bases between. The CDR3: CASSYSRAGNNSPLHF. The CDR3 DNA reads TGTGCCAGCAGTTACTCTCGGGCAGGGAATAATTCACCCCTCCACTTT.

This chain joins TRBV9 and TRBJ2-2, with unresolved D. The V gene's germline CDR1 is SGDLS and CDR2 YYNGEE. The CDR3 consists of 14 residues. The germline V and J ends were trimmed by 2 bases and 2 bases, with 7 bases remaining between them. CDR3 loop: CASSVTRNTGELFF. In DNA, the CDR3 is TGTGCCAGCAGCGTCACGAGAAACACCGGGGAGCTGTTTTTT.

This chain links TRBV11-2 with TRBJ1-1, with D possibly being TRBD1 (5 bases). The ends were cut back, 4 bases at V and 9 bases at J, with 15 bases in the middle. Germline V gene lookup returns CDR1 SGHAT and CDR2 FQNNGV. The CDR3 is made up of 13 amino acids. The CDR3 sequence: CASSSGTASKAFF. In nucleotides, the CDR3 is TGTGCCAGCAGCTCCGGGACCGCGTCGAAAGCTTTCTTT.

This clone was observed once. V and J are TRBV19 and TRBJ2-2, with D possibly called TRBD1 or TRBD2 (6 bases each). Trimming stripped 9 bases from V and 5 bases from J, with 10 bases between. Germline V gene sequence: CDR1 LNHDA, CDR2 SQIVND (reference sequence). The CDR3 contains 12 residues. Here the CDR3 reads CASGGGTGELFF. Here the CDR3 DNA reads TGTGCCAGCGGGGGCGGGACCGGGGAGCTGTTTTTT.

V and J are TRBV5-1 and TRBJ2-7; tentatively, D is TRBD1 (5 bases). V was clipped by 0 bases and J by 5 bases, with 15 bases between them. This CDR3 region has 15 residues. Germline V gene sequence: CDR1 SGHRS, CDR2 YFSETQ. In DNA form, the CDR3 reads TGCGCCAGCAGCTTGGATCAGGGTGGATGGGACGAGCAGTACTTC. Its protein is CASSLDQGGWDEQYF.